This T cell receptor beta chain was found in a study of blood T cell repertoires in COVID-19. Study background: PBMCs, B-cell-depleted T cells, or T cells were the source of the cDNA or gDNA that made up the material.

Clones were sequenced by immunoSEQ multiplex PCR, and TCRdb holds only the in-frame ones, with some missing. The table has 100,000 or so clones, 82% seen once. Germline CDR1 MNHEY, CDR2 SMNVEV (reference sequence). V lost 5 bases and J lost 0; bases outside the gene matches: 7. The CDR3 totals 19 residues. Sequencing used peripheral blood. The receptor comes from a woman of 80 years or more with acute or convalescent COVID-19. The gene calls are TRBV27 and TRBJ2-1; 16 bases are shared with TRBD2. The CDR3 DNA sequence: TGTGCCAGCAGTCCGGGACTAGCGGGAGGGTGGACCTCCTACAATGAGCAGTTCTTC. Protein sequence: CASSPGLAGGWTSYNEQFF.